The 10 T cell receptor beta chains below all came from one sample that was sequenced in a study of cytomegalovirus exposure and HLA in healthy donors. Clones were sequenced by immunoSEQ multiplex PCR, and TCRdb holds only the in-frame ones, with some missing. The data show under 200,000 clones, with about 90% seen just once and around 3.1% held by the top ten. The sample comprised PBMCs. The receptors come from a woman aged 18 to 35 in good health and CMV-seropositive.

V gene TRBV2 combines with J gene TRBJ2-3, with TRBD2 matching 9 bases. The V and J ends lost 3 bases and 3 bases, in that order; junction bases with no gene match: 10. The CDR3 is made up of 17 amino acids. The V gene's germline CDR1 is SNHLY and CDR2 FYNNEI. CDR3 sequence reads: CASSDNRRGGATDTQYF. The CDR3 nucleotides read TGTGCCAGCAGTGATAACCGGCGGGGGGGCGCGACAGATACGCAGTATTTT.

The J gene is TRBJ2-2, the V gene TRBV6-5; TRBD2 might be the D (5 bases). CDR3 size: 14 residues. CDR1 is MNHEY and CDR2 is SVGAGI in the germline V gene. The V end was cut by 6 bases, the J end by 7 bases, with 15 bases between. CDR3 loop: CASRTRTRLGELFF. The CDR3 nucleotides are TGTGCCAGCAGGACCCGGACTCGTCTCGGGGAGCTGTTTTTT.

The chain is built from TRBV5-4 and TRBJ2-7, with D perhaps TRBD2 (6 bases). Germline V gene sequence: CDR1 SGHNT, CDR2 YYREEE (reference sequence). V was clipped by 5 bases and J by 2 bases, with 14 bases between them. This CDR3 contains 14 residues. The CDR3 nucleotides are TGTGCCAGCAGTCCCAGACTAGATCCCTACGAGCAGTACTTC. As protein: CASSPRLDPYEQYF. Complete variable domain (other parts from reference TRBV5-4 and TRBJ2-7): ETGVTQSPTHLIKTRGQQVTLRCSSQSGHNTVSWYQQALGQGPQFIFQYYREEENGRGNFPPRFSGLQFPNYSSELNVNALELDDSALYLCASSPRLDPYEQYFGPGTRLTVT.

Here the CDR3 reads CASSRTESYNEQFF. The CDR3 DNA sequence: TGTGCCAGCAGTAGGACTGAGTCCTACAATGAGCAGTTCTTC. V is TRBV28 and J is TRBJ2-1; maybe TRBD2 (5 bases). The germline V gene has CDR1 MDHEN and CDR2 SYDVKM. The CDR3 has 14 residues. V lost 5 bases and J 1 base, leaving 9 bases between the germline ends.

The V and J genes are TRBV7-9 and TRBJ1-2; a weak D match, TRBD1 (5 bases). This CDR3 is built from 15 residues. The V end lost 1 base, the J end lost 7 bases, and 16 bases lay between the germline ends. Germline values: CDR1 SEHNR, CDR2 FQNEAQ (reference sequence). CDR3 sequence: CASSLEVREVFGYTF. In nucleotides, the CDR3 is TGTGCCAGCAGCTTAGAGGTCAGGGAGGTGTTTGGCTACACCTTC.

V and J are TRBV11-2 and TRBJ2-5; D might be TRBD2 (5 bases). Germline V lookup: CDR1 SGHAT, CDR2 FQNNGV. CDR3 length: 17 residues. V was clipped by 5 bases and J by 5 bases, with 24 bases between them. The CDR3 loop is CASSPYGRPPSGETQYF. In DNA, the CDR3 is TGTGCCAGCAGCCCGTACGGGCGGCCACCGTCGGGGGAGACCCAGTACTTC.

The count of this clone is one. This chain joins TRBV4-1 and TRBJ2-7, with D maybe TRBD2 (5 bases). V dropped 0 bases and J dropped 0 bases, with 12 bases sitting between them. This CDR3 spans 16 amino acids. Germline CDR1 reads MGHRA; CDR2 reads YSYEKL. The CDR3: CASSQDSTRISYEQYF. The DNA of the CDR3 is TGCGCCAGCAGCCAAGATTCTACTAGAATCTCCTACGAGCAGTACTTC.

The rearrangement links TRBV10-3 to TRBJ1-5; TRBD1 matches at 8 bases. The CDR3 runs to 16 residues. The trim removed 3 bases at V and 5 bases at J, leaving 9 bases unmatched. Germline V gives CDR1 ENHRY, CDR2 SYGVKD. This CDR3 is CAISDPADRADQPQHF. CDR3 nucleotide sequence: TGTGCCATCAGTGACCCGGCGGACAGGGCGGATCAGCCCCAGCATTTT.

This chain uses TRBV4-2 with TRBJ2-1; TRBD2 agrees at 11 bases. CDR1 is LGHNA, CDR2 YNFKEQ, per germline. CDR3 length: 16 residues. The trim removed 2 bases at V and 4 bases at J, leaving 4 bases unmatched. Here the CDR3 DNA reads TGTGCCAGCAGCCAAACTAGCGGGAGAGGGTACAATGAGCAGTTCTTC. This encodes CASSQTSGRGYNEQFF.

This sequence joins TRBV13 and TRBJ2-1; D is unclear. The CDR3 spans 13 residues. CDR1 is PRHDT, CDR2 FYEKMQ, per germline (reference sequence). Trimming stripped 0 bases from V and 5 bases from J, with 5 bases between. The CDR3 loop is CASSLGTDNEQFF. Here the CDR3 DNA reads TGTGCCAGCAGCTTAGGTACGGACAATGAGCAGTTCTTC.